The 23 T cell receptor beta chains in this list originate from one sample, sequenced in a study of blood T cell repertoires in COVID-19 (dated by TCRdb to 2020 to 2021). Libraries were built with the immunoSEQ multiplex PCR assay. This immuneACCESS table, as held by TCRdb, lists in-frame sequences with V and J called but not all clones. Of the missing ones, under half trace to an unresolved V gene in checked studies; the others have no known cause. The table for this sample lists 250,000 to 300,000 clones; roughly nine tenths of them were counted only once. The ten most abundant clones make up 1.9% of the sample. Sequenced: PBMCs or T cells enriched from blood (not recorded which). These receptors all come from a woman in her sixties who had recovered from COVID-19.

V is TRBV27 and J is TRBJ2-1, with a weak D call TRBD2 (5 bases). Germline values: CDR1 MNHEY, CDR2 SMNVEV (reference sequence). V lost 7 bases, J lost 4 bases, and 14 bases lay in between. CDR3 length equals 14 residues. The CDR3 region has the DNA TGTGCCAGCAAGCACCTACCGGGGTACAATGAGCAGTTCTTC. Its protein is CASKHLPGYNEQFF.

The chain employs TRBV5-1 and TRBJ2-5; TRBD1 aligns across 10 bases. The germline CDR1 and CDR2 sequences are SGHRS and YFSETQ. J gave up 5 bases and V 4 bases, and 8 bases lay outside the gene matches. The CDR3 is made up of 15 amino acids. CDR3 protein: CASSLRTGGGETQYF. The CDR3 DNA reads as TGCGCCAGCAGCCTCCGGACAGGGGGAGGGGAGACCCAGTACTTC. Combining the CDR3 with reference TRBV5-1 and TRBJ2-5 gives the whole variable domain KAGVTQTPRYLIKTRGQQVTLSCSPISGHRSVSWYQQTPGQGLQFLFEYFSETQRNKGNFPGRFSGRQFSNSRSEMNVSTLELGDSALYLCASSLRTGGGETQYFGPGTRLLVL.

The rearrangement uses TRBV11-3 and TRBJ2-4; the match to TRBD1 covers 7 bases. Germline V gene sequence: CDR1 SGHNT, CDR2 YENEEA. Trimming at V came to 8 bases and at J to 0 bases, leaving 10 bases not matched to a gene. The CDR3 runs to 16 residues. CDR3 nucleotide sequence: TGTGCCAGCGCTCCAGACAGGGAACTAGCCAAAAACATTCAGTACTTC. Translating gives CASAPDRELAKNIQYF.

The rearrangement joins TRBV10-2 to TRBJ1-5; 7 bases are a match to TRBD1. The CDR3 spans 16 residues. Trimming cost V 8 bases and J 3 bases; bases outside gene matches: 13. CDR1 and CDR2 (germline): WSHSY, SAAADI. The CDR3 nucleotides read TGCGCCAGCCTAGATTGGACAGGAGAAAACAATCAGCCCCAGCATTTT. It is translated as CASLDWTGENNQPQHF.

CDR3 in amino acids: CASSPRGLGRYEQYF. In DNA, the CDR3 is TGTGCCAGCTCACCAAGGGGACTAGGGAGATACGAGCAGTACTTC. V usage is TRBV18 and J usage is TRBJ2-7, with 8 bases matching TRBD2. V lost 2 bases to trimming and J lost 4 bases; unmatched junction nucleotides: 7. The CDR3 has 15 residues. Per germline, CDR1 KGHSH and CDR2 LQKENI.

The V and J genes are TRBV5-1 and TRBJ2-7; tentatively, D is TRBD1 (6 bases). With 5 bases removed from V and 0 bases from J, the gap between germline ends came to 12 bases. The CDR3 totals 14 residues. Germline V CDR1 and CDR2: SGHRS, YFSETQ. CDR3 amino acids: CASSFTGSSYEQYF. In nucleotides, the CDR3 is TGCGCCAGCAGTTTCACAGGGAGCTCCTACGAGCAGTACTTC.

The rearrangement uses TRBV28 and TRBJ1-3, with D unresolved. This CDR3 spans 13 amino acids. The V end lost 5 bases, the J end lost 7 bases, and 12 bases lay between the germline ends. CDR1 is MDHEN and CDR2 is SYDVKM in the germline V gene. The CDR3, as DNA: TGTGCCAGCAGTCTAGGACTGGCTAACACCATATATTTT. It translates to CASSLGLANTIYF.

The V gene is TRBV9, the J gene TRBJ2-2; 14 nucleotides line up with TRBD2. The CDR3 consists of 17 residues. Germline assignment: CDR1 SGDLS and CDR2 YYNGEE. The J segment lost 4 bases and the V segment lost 3 bases, leaving 5 bases of the junction unmatched. CDR3 residues: CASSEGLAGGFTGELFF. For the CDR3, the DNA is TGTGCCAGCAGCGAAGGACTAGCGGGGGGATTCACCGGGGAGCTGTTTTTT. Full variable domain (rest looked up from reference TRBV9 and TRBJ2-2): DSGVTQTPKHLITATGQRVTLRCSPRSGDLSVYWYQQSLDQGLQFLIQYYNGEERAKGNILERFSAQQFPDLHSELNLSSLELGDSALYFCASSEGLAGGFTGELFFGEGSRLTVL.

As concerns this clone: One end of the junction does not line up with germline, which may come from a read error. In DNA, the CDR3 is TGCGCCAGCAGTGAGGGGACAGGGGGCTCCTCCGCCCACTTC. Translating gives CASSEGTGGSSAHF. J is TRBJ2-7 and V is TRBV10-2; 12 nucleotides line up with TRBD1. Germline values: CDR1 WSHSY, CDR2 SAAADI. This CDR3 has 14 amino acids.

The chain links TRBV4-2 to TRBJ2-7; D unclear. CDR1 and CDR2 (germline): LGHNA, YNFKEQ. V lost 5 bases, J lost 2 bases, and 7 bases lay in between. CDR3 length: 12 residues. The CDR3 is CASSEFPYEQYF. The CDR3 nucleotides read TGTGCCAGCAGCGAGTTTCCCTACGAGCAGTACTTC.

The rearrangement uses TRBV5-1 and TRBJ2-2; D is possibly TRBD1 (5 bases). Germline CDR1 is SGHRS and CDR2 is YFSETQ. Trimming removed 4 bases at V and 4 bases at J, with 14 bases between. The CDR3 runs to 15 residues. The CDR3 loop is CASSEATVSTGELFF. CDR3 DNA: TGCGCCAGCAGCGAAGCGACAGTCTCCACCGGGGAGCTGTTTTTT.

The chain couples TRBV4-1 to TRBJ1-1; D possibly corresponds to TRBD1 (6 bases). CDR3 length: 14 residues. CDR1 MGHRA and CDR2 YSYEKL come from the germline V gene. V lost 2 bases and J lost 4, with 11 bases in between. CDR3 in amino acids: CASSQILRGTEAFF. CDR3 sequence (DNA): TGCGCCAGCAGCCAAATCCTCAGGGGCACTGAAGCTTTCTTT.

The chain couples TRBV6-5 to TRBJ1-3; D is possibly TRBD1 (6 bases). Trimming removed 0 bases from V and 4 bases from J, with 13 bases in between. This CDR3 is 16 amino acids long. CDR1 and CDR2 from the germline V gene are MNHEY and SVGAGI. CDR3 DNA sequence: TGTGCCAGCAGTTACTCCCCGGTCGACAGGGGAAACACCATATATTTT. Amino acid sequence: CASSYSPVDRGNTIYF.

The gene calls are TRBV7-3 and TRBJ1-2; D is unclear. CDR1 is SGHTA and CDR2 is FQGTGA in the germline V gene. The CDR3 has 15 amino acids. The ends were cut back, 4 bases at V and 0 bases at J, with 12 bases in the middle. The CDR3 loop reads CASSSRGGANYGYTF. CDR3 DNA: TGTGCCAGCAGCTCCCGAGGTGGAGCTAACTATGGCTACACCTTC.

The chain is built from TRBV10-3 and TRBJ1-1; D is unresolved. The germline V gene has CDR1 ENHRY and CDR2 SYGVKD. CDR3 length: 13 amino acids. The V end was cut by 9 bases, the J end by 1 base, with 12 bases between. DNA of the CDR3: TGTGCCATTACACCCCAGGAGAACACTGAAGCTTTCTTT. It encodes CAITPQENTEAFF.

V is TRBV2 and J is TRBJ1-4; D is uncertain. V shed 8 bases and J shed 8 bases, with 15 bases lying between them. Looked up from germline, CDR1 is SNHLY and CDR2 is FYNNEI. The CDR3 has 13 amino acids. The CDR3 here is CASRRGVGEKLFF. The CDR3 region has the DNA TGTGCCAGCCGGCGGGGTGTGGGGGAAAAACTGTTTTTT.

The chain couples TRBV5-4 to TRBJ1-3; 8 nucleotides align to TRBD1. The CDR3 consists of 17 residues. The V gene's germline CDR1 is SGHNT and CDR2 YYREEE (reference sequence). V shed 3 bases and J 0 bases; nucleotides not matched to a gene: 8. The CDR3 DNA sequence: TGTGCCAGCAGCTCACAACAGGGGGACTACTCTGGAAACACCATATATTTT. This translates into CASSSQQGDYSGNTIYF.

The chain joins TRBV4-2 to TRBJ2-7; tentatively, D is TRBD2 (6 bases). V was clipped by 1 base and J by 5 bases, with 6 bases between them. CDR3 length: 12 residues. Germline CDR1 reads LGHNA; CDR2 reads YNFKEQ. The CDR3 nucleotides are TGTGCCAGCAGCCAAGCGGGGGACGAGCAGTACTTC. Its protein is CASSQAGDEQYF.

This chain links TRBV6-5 with TRBJ2-7; 11 positions match TRBD2. Unmatched junction bases numbered 4, after V lost 6 bases and J lost 3 bases. The CDR3 sequence is 14 residues long. Germline V lookup: CDR1 MNHEY, CDR2 SVGAGI. The chain's CDR3 is CASRVAGGDYEQYF. CDR3 DNA sequence: TGTGCCAGCAGGGTAGCGGGAGGGGACTACGAGCAGTACTTC.

The V and J genes are TRBV2 and TRBJ2-5; D perhaps matches TRBD2 (6 bases). The CDR3 length is 15 residues. CDR1 is SNHLY and CDR2 is FYNNEI in the germline V gene. V lost 5 bases, J lost 2 bases, and 15 bases lay in between. The CDR3 protein is CASSPPGTLQETQYF. In nucleotides, the CDR3 is TGTGCCAGCAGTCCACCCGGGACTTTACAAGAGACCCAGTACTTC.

The gene calls are TRBV5-1 and TRBJ1-3; a weak D match, TRBD1 (6 bases). The CDR3 runs 15 residues. Trimming removed 2 bases at V and 4 bases at J, with 13 bases between. Germline V gene data show CDR1 as SGHRS and CDR2 as YFSETQ. This CDR3 reads CASSLDGGPGNTIYF. The CDR3 DNA reads TGCGCCAGCAGCTTAGACGGGGGGCCAGGAAACACCATATATTTT.

The chain uses TRBV9 and TRBJ1-5; 7 bases match TRBD1. The J segment lost 6 bases and the V segment lost 4 bases, leaving 7 bases of the junction unmatched. CDR1 SGDLS and CDR2 YYNGEE come from the germline V gene. The CDR3 consists of 14 residues. CDR3 sequence reads: CASSLKGGGQPQHF. CDR3 sequence (DNA): TGTGCCAGCAGCCTAAAAGGGGGCGGTCAGCCCCAGCATTTT.

The chain recombines TRBV5-1 with TRBJ2-1; no firm D call. The CDR3 totals 12 residues. The germline V gene has CDR1 SGHRS and CDR2 YFSETQ. The V gene lost 3 bases and the J gene lost 5 bases, with 6 bases spanning the gap. DNA of the CDR3: TGCGCCAGCAGCTCATACAACAATGAGCAGTTCTTC. Translating it yields CASSSYNNEQFF.